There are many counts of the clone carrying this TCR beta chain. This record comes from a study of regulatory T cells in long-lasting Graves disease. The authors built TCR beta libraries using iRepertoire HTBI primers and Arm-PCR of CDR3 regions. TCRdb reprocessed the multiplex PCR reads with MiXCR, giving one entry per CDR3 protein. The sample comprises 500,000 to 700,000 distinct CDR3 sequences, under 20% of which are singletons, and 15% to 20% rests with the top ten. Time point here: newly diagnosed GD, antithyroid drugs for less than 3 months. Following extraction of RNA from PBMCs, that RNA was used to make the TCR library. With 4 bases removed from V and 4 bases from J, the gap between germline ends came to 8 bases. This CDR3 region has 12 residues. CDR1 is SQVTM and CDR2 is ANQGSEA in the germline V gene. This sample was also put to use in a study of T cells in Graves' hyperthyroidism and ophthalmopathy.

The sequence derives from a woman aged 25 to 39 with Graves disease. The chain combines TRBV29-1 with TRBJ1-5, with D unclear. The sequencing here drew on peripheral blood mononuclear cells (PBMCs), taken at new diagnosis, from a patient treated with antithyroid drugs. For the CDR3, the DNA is TGCAGCGTTGTAGCGGGGAATCAGCCCCAGCATTTT. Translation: CSVVAGNQPQHF.